This T cell receptor beta chain was identified in a study of Graves' ophthalmopathy and Graves' hyperthyroidism. This clonotype was detected ten times or more. The antigen is unknown. General study results and limits: Most expanded clonotypes from thyroid (those above 0.001 frequency) were also found in blood.

RNA transcripts were the source from which TCR beta CDR3 regions were amplified. Amplification began with first-round RT-PCR using HTBI primers, then second-round multiplex PCR was performed. MiXCR, run by TCRdb on the multiplex PCR reads, gives a single entry per CDR3 protein. The profile shows about 210,000 distinct CDR3 sequences, roughly 27% of them singletons. Additional autoimmune diseases, uncontrolled infections, pregnancy or lactation disqualified patients. The TCR originated in a man between 45 and 60 years old with Graves' ophthalmopathy. The specimen sequenced was peripheral blood.

This CDR3 is CASSRAQETQYF. CDR3 DNA sequence: TGTGCCAGCAGCAGGGCCCAAGAGACCCAGTACTTC. The chain couples TRBV6-1 to TRBJ2-5, with D perhaps matching TRBD1 (5 bases). Germline CDR1 and CDR2: MNHNS and SASEGT. The CDR3 totals 12 residues. The V end lost 6 bases, the J end lost 1 base, and 6 bases lay between the germline ends.